Each of the 19 T cell receptor beta chains below was sequenced from the same sample in a study of Graves' ophthalmopathy and Graves' hyperthyroidism. As the template, RNA transcripts were used to amplify TCR beta CDR3 regions. First-round RT-PCR employed HTBI primers, with a second-round multiplex PCR after it. TCRdb re-called the multiplex PCR reads through MiXCR, storing one row per CDR3 protein. The data contain around 600,000 distinct CDR3 sequences, about 38% of them singletons. Sample: peripheral blood. These receptors were taken from an adult man with Graves' ophthalmopathy.

Regarding this clonotype: The conserved final phenylalanine or tryptophan is absent from the CDR3, which likely points to a read error. It is unclear where the CDR3 begins or ends on the DNA, so no DNA is shown, and the CDR3 is as TCRdb lists it. J is TRBJ1-5 and V is TRBV20-1; the table gives TRBD1 as D, unverified against the DNA. The CDR3 totals 11 residues, both ends included. Germline CDR1 DFQATT, CDR2 SNEGSKA (reference sequence). The CDR3 loop is CSARILWTGGI.

V usage is TRBV16 and J usage is TRBJ1-2, with 9 bases fitting TRBD1. CDR1 is KGHSY, CDR2 FQNENV, per germline. V lost 0 bases to trimming and J lost 6 bases; unmatched junction nucleotides: 2. The CDR3 runs to 14 residues. CDR3 region: CASSQSGQGNGYTF. The CDR3, as DNA: TGTGCCAGCAGCCAATCGGGACAGGGTAATGGCTACACCTTC.

This sequence joins TRBV7-3 and TRBJ2-7, with D possibly matching TRBD1 (6 bases). CDR1 is SGHTA, CDR2 FQGTGA, per germline. This CDR3 has 17 amino acids. Deletions cut 6 bases from V and 4 bases from J, with 25 bases between. The CDR3 nucleotides are TGTGCCAGCAGTCGCCCCGGGGTGGTGGGGGCTAAATACGAGCAGTACTTC. Its translation is CASSRPGVVGAKYEQYF.

This clonotype has a count of ten or more. Written as DNA, the CDR3 is TGCAGTGTTGGCGGGACCGGGGATTACGAGCAGTACTTC. Translating gives CSVGGTGDYEQYF. This chain uses TRBV20-1 with TRBJ2-7; maybe TRBD2 (6 bases). CDR1 is DFQATT and CDR2 is SNEGSKA in the germline V gene (reference sequence). The length of the CDR3 is 13 residues. With 7 bases removed from V and 4 bases from J, the gap between germline ends came to 17 bases.

The gene calls are TRBV7-2 and TRBJ1-5; maybe TRBD1 (5 bases). In germline, CDR1 is SGHTA, CDR2 FQGNSA. The V end was cut by 11 bases, the J end by 1 base, with 15 bases between. The CDR3 is made up of 14 amino acids. The CDR3 DNA reads as TGTGCCTGGAGCCGGGGACGGAGCAATCAGCCCCAGCATTTT. Its translation: CAWSRGRSNQPQHF. The full variable domain, its missing parts supplied by reference TRBV7-2 and TRBJ1-5, is GAGVSQSPSNKVTEKGKDVELRCDPISGHTALYWYRQSLGQGLEFLIYFQGNSAPDKSGLPSDRFSAERTGGSVSTLTIQRTQQEDSAVYLCAWSRGRSNQPQHFGDGTRLSIL.

This clonotype was counted many times. This chain joins TRBV5-1 and TRBJ1-5, with no clear D. Germline V gives CDR1 SGHRS, CDR2 YFSETQ. V was pared by 1 base and J by 0 bases, with 2 bases between. The length of the CDR3 is 13 residues. In nucleotides, the CDR3 is TGCGCCAGCAGCTTGCATAGCAATCAGCCCCAGCATTTT. As protein: CASSLHSNQPQHF.

This clonotype showed up many times. J is TRBJ2-5 and V is TRBV4-1; D uncertain. Germline lookup yields CDR1 MGHRA and CDR2 YSYEKL. The CDR3 consists of 15 residues. With 0 bases removed from V and 1 base from J, the gap between germline ends came to 9 bases. CDR3 bases: TGCGCCAGCAGCCAAGATTCGGCAGTCCAAGAGACCCAGTACTTC. It translates to CASSQDSAVQETQYF.

This chain uses TRBV7-2 with TRBJ1-1; 10 bases align to TRBD1. V lost 5 bases, J lost 5 bases, and 23 bases stayed unmatched. Germline CDR1 is SGHTA and CDR2 is FQGNSA. The CDR3 totals 20 residues. Written as DNA, the CDR3 is TGTGCCAGCAGCCTAGAACCGAAGAGACCCCTGTGGGACAGGGGTACTGAAGCTTTCTTT. Translated: CASSLEPKRPLWDRGTEAFF.

V is TRBV2 and J is TRBJ2-5; 13 bases align to TRBD2. Losses at the gene ends were 6 bases for V and 7 bases for J; bases not matched to a gene: 2. The CDR3 covers 13 residues. Per germline, CDR1 SNHLY and CDR2 FYNNEI. The CDR3 nucleotides are TGTGCCAGCAGGCGGACTAGCGGGAGGACCCAGTACTTC. Amino acid sequence: CASRRTSGRTQYF.

This clonotype was observed many times. The V call is TRBV7-9, the J call TRBJ1-1; no definite D call. The V end was cut by 5 bases, the J end by 1 base, with 11 bases between. The CDR3 is 14 residues long. In germline, CDR1 is SEHNR, CDR2 FQNEAQ (reference sequence). The CDR3 sequence: CASSAKVANTEAFF. DNA for the CDR3: TGTGCCAGCAGCGCCAAGGTTGCGAACACTGAAGCTTTCTTT.

This clonotype was recorded many times. The rearrangement joins TRBV29-1 to TRBJ2-7, with TRBD1 matching 7 bases. CDR3 length: 12 residues. The trim removed 5 bases at V and 7 bases at J, leaving 8 bases unmatched. Germline-derived CDR1 and CDR2 are SQVTM and ANQGSEA. CDR3 coding DNA: TGCAGCGTTAAAAGCCAGGGGGATGAGCAGTACTTC. Translating it yields CSVKSQGDEQYF.

This clonotype was detected only once. Since the CDR3 does not end with the conserved phenylalanine or tryptophan, this likely comes from a read error. The rearrangement joins TRBV10-3 to TRBJ2-7, with D possibly TRBD2 on 5 matching bases. The CDR3 has 14 residues. CDR1 and CDR2 (germline): ENHRY, SYGVKD. The CDR3 nucleotides read TGTGCCAGCAGTGACGTGGACGGAGGTTACGAGCAGTACCTC. Amino acids: CASSDVDGGYEQYL.

The CDR3 DNA reads TGTGCCAGCAGTTATGGGCGCACCGGGGAGCTGTTTTTT. Protein product: CASSYGRTGELFF. The rearrangement links TRBV6-5 to TRBJ2-2, with no clear D. There are 13 residues in the CDR3. Germline CDR1 reads MNHEY; CDR2 reads SVGAGI. V lost 3 bases to trimming and J lost 4 bases, with 6 bases between them.

The CDR3 nucleotides read TGTGCCACCAGCAGGGGGGCTGATACGCAGTATTTT. Its translation is CATSRGADTQYF. The rearrangement joins TRBV15 to TRBJ2-3; D possibly corresponds to TRBD1 (6 bases). Per the germline V gene, CDR1 is LNHNV and CDR2 is YYDKDF (reference sequence). Trimming pared 3 bases from V and 6 bases from J, leaving 7 bases between. This CDR3 is 12 amino acids long.

This clonotype was recorded at least ten times. The chain combines TRBV24-1 with TRBJ1-1; D is unresolved. The V end lost 6 bases, the J end lost 2 bases, and 9 bases lay between the germline ends. Per germline, CDR1 KGHDR and CDR2 SFDVKD. CDR3 length: 13 amino acids. This CDR3 is CATSKGFNTEAFF. The CDR3 nucleotides are TGTGCCACCAGTAAGGGATTCAACACTGAAGCTTTCTTT.

This clonotype was seen repeatedly, ten times or more. This CDR3 reads CSVEVLVGEQYF. The CDR3 DNA sequence: TGCAGCGTTGAGGTACTAGTGGGCGAGCAGTACTTC. The rearrangement uses TRBV29-1 and TRBJ2-7; TRBD2 is a possible D gene (5 bases). The CDR3 is 12 amino acids. CDR1 and CDR2 (germline): SQVTM, ANQGSEA. Trimming stripped 3 bases from V and 6 bases from J, with 12 bases between.

V gene TRBV15 combines with J gene TRBJ1-3; D call uncertain. V lost 1 base and J 0 bases, leaving 7 bases between the germline ends. From germline, CDR1 is LNHNV and CDR2 YYDKDF (reference sequence). There are 15 residues in the CDR3. The CDR3 sequence: CATSRVDNSGNTIYF. For the CDR3, the DNA is TGTGCCACCAGCAGAGTTGACAACTCTGGAAACACCATATATTTT.

This clonotype has a count of ten or more. J is TRBJ2-7 and V is TRBV20-1; D gene ambiguous. Germline V gives CDR1 DFQATT, CDR2 SNEGSKA (reference sequence). The V and J ends lost 3 bases and 5 bases respectively, with 11 bases between them. The length of the CDR3 is 12 residues. The CDR3 DNA sequence: TGCAGTGCTAGCCGTCTGACGAACGAGCAGTACTTC. This encodes CSASRLTNEQYF.

This clonotype showed up many times. This chain uses TRBV29-1 with TRBJ1-1, with D possibly matching TRBD1 (5 bases). The CDR3 runs to 14 residues. CDR1 is SQVTM and CDR2 is ANQGSEA in the germline V gene. The V and J ends lost 2 bases and 11 bases respectively, with 21 bases between them. CDR3 in amino acids: CSVELTRGGNAAFF. For the CDR3, the DNA is TGCAGCGTTGAATTAACCCGGGGGGGGAACGCGGCTTTCTTT.